The entry below gives a single T cell receptor beta chain sequence along with its context. Into every PCR, synthetic TCR analog templates were spiked. This table comes from immunoSEQ multiplex PCR, and its TCRdb copy is limited to in-frame clones, with some not included. The data show 42,000 or so clones, with around 80% seen just once and around 13% held by the top ten. Time point: peripheral blood 6 weeks after treatment start. Patients presented with locally advanced or metastatic urothelial carcinoma. This sample was included in a study of PD-L1 blockade in urothelial cancer. Turning to the study itself: Blood analysis occurred 3 weeks (second dose) and 6 weeks after treatment start. Peripheral blood specimens exhibited a median yield of around 140,000 T cells.

Germline V lookup: CDR1 SGHDT, CDR2 YYEEEE. Trimming removed 4 bases at V and 6 bases at J, with 9 bases between. This CDR3 spans 12 amino acids. The chain carries TRBV5-6 and TRBJ2-3; D call uncertain. Specimen: PBMCs, collected around atezolizumab (anti-PD-L1) treatment. This receptor was identified in a man in his sixties with urothelial cancer. The CDR3 loop reads CASSPQLDTQYF. CDR3 nucleotide sequence: TGTGCCAGCAGCCCGCAACTCGATACGCAGTATTTT. The whole variable domain, remainder taken from reference TRBV5-6 and TRBJ2-3, is DAGVTQSPTHLIKTRGQQVTLRCSPKSGHDTVSWYQQALGQGPQFIFQYYEEEERQRGNFPDRFSGHQFPNYSSELNVNALLLGDSALYLCASSPQLDTQYFGPGTRLTVL.